A single sample is the source of the 15 T cell receptor beta chains below, sequenced in a study of cytomegalovirus exposure and HLA in healthy donors. The study ran its PCR with 60 Vbeta and 13 Jbeta primers. Measured with immunoSEQ multiplex PCR; TCRdb has only the in-frame clones, and not every one. Recorded for this sample: under 200,000 clones. Sequenced input: PBMCs. Every receptor here comes from a man aged 25-45 years in good health and CMV-seronegative.

The chain couples TRBV5-4 to TRBJ1-1, with D perhaps TRBD1 (6 bases). There are 14 residues in the CDR3. With 4 bases removed from V and 1 base from J, the gap between germline ends came to 11 bases. Germline CDR1 reads SGHNT; CDR2 reads YYREEE (reference sequence). This CDR3 reads CASSLRDTNTEAFF. DNA of the CDR3: TGTGCCAGCAGCCTTCGGGACACGAACACTGAAGCTTTCTTT.

J is TRBJ2-5 and V is TRBV18; D remains ambiguous. The germline V gene encodes CDR1 KGHSH and CDR2 LQKENI. CDR3 length: 16 residues. Trimming pared 4 bases from V and 0 bases from J, leaving 15 bases between. CDR3 residues: CASSRNAPGYQETQYF. The CDR3 coding sequence is TGTGCCAGCTCACGCAACGCTCCAGGCTACCAAGAGACCCAGTACTTC. Full variable domain (remainder filled in from reference TRBV18 and TRBJ2-5): NAGVMQNPRHLVRRRGQEARLRCSPMKGHSHVYWYRQLPEEGLKFMVYLQKENIIDESGMPKERFSAEFPKEGPSILRIQQVVRGDSAAYFCASSRNAPGYQETQYFGPGTRLLVL.

The chain couples TRBV6-1 to TRBJ2-5, with a weak D call TRBD2 (5 bases). This CDR3 is 14 amino acids long. Germline assignment: CDR1 MNHNS and CDR2 SASEGT. Trimming removed 11 bases at V and 2 bases at J, with 18 bases between. The CDR3 DNA follows: TGTGCCGTAGATTTTCCGGGGTTGCAAGAGACCCAGTACTTC. Translation: CAVDFPGLQETQYF.

The chain recombines TRBV6-5 with TRBJ2-3; 9 positions agree with TRBD2. Germline V gives CDR1 MNHEY, CDR2 SVGAGI. CDR3 length: 15 residues. Trimming cost V 2 bases and J 4 bases; bases outside gene matches: 4. CDR3 nucleotides: TGTGCCAGCAGTTACGATGGCGGGAGGGCAGATACGCAGTATTTT. Amino acids: CASSYDGGRADTQYF.

The rearrangement joins TRBV19 to TRBJ1-1; D gene ambiguous. V lost 2 bases to trimming and J lost 3 bases, with 10 bases between them. This CDR3 has 14 amino acids. Germline CDR1 is LNHDA and CDR2 is SQIVND (reference sequence). For the CDR3, the DNA is TGTGCCAGTAGTATATTGGCCAGGCACACTGAAGCTTTCTTT. Protein sequence: CASSILARHTEAFF.

The chain links TRBV5-4 to TRBJ2-2; 8 nucleotides agree with TRBD1. J gave up 2 bases and V 5 bases, and 2 bases lay outside the gene matches. There are 14 residues in the CDR3. Looked up from germline, CDR1 is SGHNT and CDR2 is YYREEE (reference sequence). The CDR3 DNA sequence: TGTGCCAGCAGAGGACAGGGAAACACCGGGGAGCTGTTTTTT. It yields the protein CASRGQGNTGELFF.

V gene TRBV5-5 combines with J gene TRBJ1-1, with a tentative D call TRBD1 (6 bases). The CDR3 spans 18 residues. V was trimmed by 4 bases and J by 3 bases, leaving 25 bases between them. Germline assignment: CDR1 SGHKS and CDR2 YYEKEE (reference sequence). Here the CDR3 reads CASSLGAGASRLYTEAFF. The CDR3 bases are TGTGCCAGCAGCCTTGGGGCGGGGGCTTCCCGTCTGTACACTGAAGCTTTCTTT.

The rearrangement uses TRBV15 and TRBJ2-5, with a possible D match to TRBD1 (5 bases). Matching the DNA end better, TRBJ2-7 makes the J call doubtful. In germline, CDR1 is LNHNV, CDR2 YYDKDF (reference sequence). This CDR3 is built from 14 residues. The DNA of the CDR3 is TGTGCCACCAGCAGAGAACAGGCATCCTACGAGCAGTACTTC. This gives the protein CATSREQASYEQYF.

V usage is TRBV5-1 and J usage is TRBJ1-5; D is possibly TRBD1 (6 bases). The CDR3 runs 15 residues. Germline V gene lookup returns CDR1 SGHRS and CDR2 YFSETQ. The V and J ends lost 4 bases and 0 bases respectively, with 11 bases between them. CDR3 in amino acids: CASSQTGNSNQPQHF. The CDR3 DNA sequence: TGCGCCAGCAGCCAAACAGGGAATAGCAATCAGCCCCAGCATTTT.

The rearrangement links TRBV5-4 to TRBJ2-1; 9 bases agree with TRBD2. The CDR3 is made up of 15 amino acids. The V segment lost 0 bases and the J segment 6 bases; nucleotides outside the gene matches: 4. Germline CDR1 and CDR2: SGHNT and YYREEE (reference sequence). CDR3 sequence (DNA): TGTGCCAGCAGCTTGGGGACTAGCGTGTCCAATGAGCAGTTCTTC. Translating it yields CASSLGTSVSNEQFF.

The V call is TRBV6-5, the J call TRBJ1-1, with D possibly matching TRBD1 (6 bases). The CDR3 loop spans 15 amino acids. The germline V gene has CDR1 MNHEY and CDR2 SVGAGI. V lost 10 bases and J lost 4, with 22 bases in between. The CDR3 sequence is CATLGTLQGFTEAFF. The CDR3 nucleotides are TGTGCCACCCTGGGCACCCTACAGGGTTTCACTGAAGCTTTCTTT.

The chain couples TRBV10-3 to TRBJ2-7; 14 nucleotides agree with TRBD2. CDR1 and CDR2 from the germline V gene are ENHRY and SYGVKD. V gave up 3 bases and J gave up 7 bases; unmatched junction bases: 5. The CDR3 has 15 amino acids. The CDR3 sequence is CAISEPGLAGEEQYF. As DNA, the CDR3 is TGTGCCATCAGTGAACCGGGACTAGCGGGGGAAGAGCAGTACTTC.

The chain couples TRBV27 to TRBJ1-4; the D gene is possibly TRBD1 (6 bases). The CDR3 covers 16 residues. The germline V gene encodes CDR1 MNHEY and CDR2 SMNVEV (reference sequence). V lost 6 bases and J 4 bases, leaving 18 bases between the germline ends. In DNA form, the CDR3 reads TGTGCCAGCAGGCGCCAAGGGGGTTACAATAATGAAAAACTGTTTTTT. Residues: CASRRQGGYNNEKLFF.

This rearrangement joins TRBV7-9 to TRBJ2-1; a possible D gene is TRBD2 (6 bases). Germline CDR1 SEHNR, CDR2 FQNEAQ (reference sequence). V lost 0 bases and J 0 bases, leaving 18 bases between the germline ends. The CDR3 contains 19 residues. CDR3 region: CASSLARRGVALSYNEQFF. The CDR3 DNA is TGTGCCAGCAGCTTAGCGCGTCGCGGGGTAGCGCTCTCCTACAATGAGCAGTTCTTC.

The chain carries TRBV19 and TRBJ1-2, with 8 bases that match TRBD1. This CDR3 has 15 residues. CDR1 LNHDA and CDR2 SQIVND come from the germline V gene (reference sequence). J lost 9 bases, V lost 5 bases, and 14 bases had no gene match. The CDR3 loop is CASSPRTGNVLSYTF. CDR3 DNA: TGTGCCAGTAGTCCCCGGACAGGGAATGTATTGAGCTACACCTTC.